Detailed here is one T cell receptor (beta chain). These data are taken from a study of blood T cell repertoires in COVID-19. Study summary: Samples taken during acute and convalescent COVID-19 were collected in the United States, Italy and Spain. The analysed material was cDNA or gDNA that came from T cells, B-cell-depleted T cells, or PBMCs.

This CDR3 is 16 amino acids long. Germline V CDR1 and CDR2: MDHEN, SYDVKM. The V gene lost 5 bases and the J gene lost 4 bases, with 20 bases spanning the gap. Authors' data handling: Reference gene primers were amplified, and this amplification served to estimate nucleated cell counts. The assay was immunoSEQ multiplex PCR, and TCRdb's table has in-frame clones only and misses some. V, J and clone size are those of that table, while D and trimming were read from the DNA. The data contain about 130,000 clones, approximately 78% of them singletons. The sample taken for sequencing was peripheral blood. This TCR came from a man between 60 and 75 years old who had recovered from COVID-19. The chain combines TRBV28 with TRBJ2-5; D call uncertain. Here the CDR3 reads CASSLAAPSARETQYF. Here the CDR3 DNA reads TGTGCCAGCAGTCTCGCGGCGCCATCCGCCAGAGAGACCCAGTACTTC.